The 13 T cell receptor beta chains given below trace back to one sample, sequenced in a study of CD8+ T cells in alopecia areata. Extracted RNA was reverse transcribed into cDNA, the sequencing template. Measured with immunoSEQ multiplex PCR; TCRdb has only the in-frame clones, and not every one. The table records hundreds of thousands of clones, about three fifths of them present only once. Treatment meaning: oral pan-JAK inhibitor, 5-10 mg twice daily. This specimen was CD4+ T cells sorted from blood, taken around week 54, from a patient treated with tofacitinib. Source of these receptors: a human donor with alopecia areata.

Notes on this clone: One end of the junction is discordant with germline, which a read error may explain. The genes are TRBV7-9 and TRBJ1-1; D might be TRBD1 (6 bases). CDR3 length: 15 amino acids. The germline CDR1 and CDR2 sequences are SEHNR and FQNEAQ (reference sequence). The CDR3 reads CASSLALTGRADAFF. The CDR3 DNA reads as TGTGCCAGCAGCTTAGCTCTAACAGGGAGGGCTGATGCTTTCTTT.

The V gene is TRBV6-6, the J gene TRBJ1-4; TRBD1 might be the D (6 bases). Germline CDR1 and CDR2: MNHNY and SVGAGI (reference sequence). Deletions cut 6 bases from V and 8 bases from J, with 16 bases between. The CDR3 contains 14 residues. CDR3 amino acids: CASSRTVGSEKLFF. The CDR3, as DNA: TGTGCCAGCAGCAGGACAGTAGGCTCCGAAAAACTGTTTTTT.

V is TRBV30 and J is TRBJ2-7; no reliable D call. V was shortened by 2 bases and J by 8 bases, with 7 bases between the two germline ends. CDR1 and CDR2 from the germline V gene are GTSNPN and SVGIG (reference sequence). The CDR3 has 10 residues. The CDR3 sequence is CAWSREKQYF. CDR3 sequence (DNA): TGTGCCTGGAGTAGGGAAAAGCAGTACTTC.

This clone has just a few counts. J is TRBJ2-7 and V is TRBV6-5; a weak D match, TRBD2 (7 bases). V shed 7 bases and J shed 1 base, with 17 bases lying between them. There are 15 residues in the CDR3. Germline assignment: CDR1 MNHEY and CDR2 SVGAGI. CDR3 sequence: CASKDRGAKSYEQYF. Here the CDR3 DNA reads TGTGCCAGCAAAGACCGGGGGGCGAAGTCCTACGAGCAGTACTTC.

The chain combines TRBV27 with TRBJ2-5; a weak D match, TRBD1 (5 bases). V was trimmed by 7 bases and J by 7 bases, leaving 16 bases between them. There are 13 residues in the CDR3. The germline V gene encodes CDR1 MNHEY and CDR2 SMNVEV (reference sequence). The CDR3 DNA is TGTGCCAGCACCATCAGGGTGGGGTGGACCCAGTACTTC. Translation gives CASTIRVGWTQYF.

The gene calls are TRBV6-6 and TRBJ1-6; D unresolved. In germline, CDR1 is MNHNY, CDR2 SVGAGI (reference sequence). The CDR3 consists of 12 residues. V was shortened by 7 bases and J by 7 bases, with 8 bases between the two germline ends. The CDR3 DNA reads TGTGCCAGCATGGTTGAGAATTCACCCCTCCACTTT. This gives the protein CASMVENSPLHF.

This clone was detected once. The chain has TRBV30 and TRBJ2-3; D assignment may be TRBD1 or TRBD2 (5 bases each). This CDR3 is 14 amino acids long. Trimming shortened V by 4 bases and J by 2 bases, and 13 bases separated the two germline ends. Germline lookup yields CDR1 GTSNPN and CDR2 SVGIG (reference sequence). CDR3: CAWTPGRHTDTQYF. CDR3 DNA sequence: TGTGCCTGGACCCCGGGACGACACACAGATACGCAGTATTTT.

The V gene is TRBV29-1, the J gene TRBJ2-1; 10 positions match TRBD1. Germline V gene data show CDR1 as SQVTM and CDR2 as ANQGSEA. The CDR3 is 13 amino acids. Trimming took 4 bases from V and 10 from J; bases not matched to a gene: 7. The CDR3 sequence: CSVGQGASREQFF. The CDR3 DNA sequence: TGCAGCGTTGGACAGGGGGCTTCGAGGGAGCAGTTCTTC.

The V and J genes are TRBV27 and TRBJ1-2; 8 nucleotides align to TRBD1. This CDR3 has 13 amino acids. Per germline, CDR1 MNHEY and CDR2 SMNVEV (reference sequence). Trimming took 4 bases from V and 8 from J; bases not matched to a gene: 6. The CDR3 DNA sequence: TGTGCCAGCAGTTCGGGACAGGTTCGAGGCTACACCTTC. As protein: CASSSGQVRGYTF.

This clone was seen a handful of times. Other nucleotide sequences from this sample produce the same CDR3. The CDR3, as DNA: TGCAGCGCTGGGATGGACACTGAAGCTTTCTTT. This gives the protein CSAGMDTEAFF. V and J are TRBV29-1 and TRBJ1-1; D unresolved. This CDR3 is 11 amino acids long. CDR1 is SQVTM, CDR2 ANQGSEA, per germline. The germline V and J ends were trimmed by 7 bases and 3 bases, with 9 bases remaining between them.

V gene TRBV5-1 combines with J gene TRBJ2-1; 11 bases agree with TRBD2. V shed 7 bases, J shed 8 bases, and the junction held 11 bases outside the gene matches. There are 15 residues in the CDR3. The germline V gene has CDR1 SGHRS and CDR2 YFSETQ. The CDR3 sequence is CASSQGTSGGDEQFF. In DNA, the CDR3 is TGCGCCAGCTCTCAGGGGACTAGCGGAGGCGATGAGCAGTTCTTC.

This chain joins TRBV7-6 and TRBJ2-1, with 8 bases identical to TRBD1. V gave up 4 bases and J gave up 9 bases; unmatched junction bases: 11. The CDR3 runs 15 residues. Germline CDR1 is SGHVS and CDR2 is FNYEAQ. The CDR3 protein is CASSWQGAVAREQFF. The DNA for the CDR3 is TGTGCCAGCAGCTGGCAGGGGGCGGTTGCGCGTGAGCAGTTCTTC.

The chain recombines TRBV4-2 with TRBJ2-3, with no clear D. The CDR3 has 15 amino acids. Germline V gives CDR1 LGHNA, CDR2 YNFKEQ. The ends were cut back, 4 bases at V and 4 bases at J, with 15 bases in the middle. This CDR3 reads CASSPAGSQADTQYF. The CDR3, as DNA: TGTGCCAGCAGCCCAGCCGGGTCTCAGGCAGATACGCAGTATTTT.